One TCR beta chain is described in this entry. Its antigen is not known. TCRbeta library construction was performed incorporating unique molecular identifiers. TCRdb re-analysed the PCR reads in MiXCR, keeping a single row per CDR3 protein. The table lists about 120,000 distinct CDR3 sequences, roughly 24% of them singletons. The CDR3 has 16 amino acids. Germline V CDR1 and CDR2: KGHSH, LQKENI. With 1 base removed from V and 3 bases from J, the gap between germline ends came to 15 bases. The record originates from a study of T-cell reconstitution after alpha-beta-depleted transplantation in children. Study-level findings and limits: It was newly produced T cells that mostly accounted for T-cell counts and diversity one year after transplant. Expanded graft clones, several hundred of them, were reportedly the source of alpha-beta T cells about two months after transplant. For some patients, TCRbeta diversity was high at day 60 because of recipient T cells and thymic progenitors that survived.

The V gene is TRBV18, the J gene TRBJ1-2; D perhaps matches TRBD1 (5 bases). The sequenced sample was PBMCs, mostly from graft donor cells, obtained 180 days after TCRalphabeta/CD19-depleted stem cell transplant. The TCR sequence derives from a male patient between 2 and 10 years old who had a stem cell transplant for chronic granulomatous disease, so the T cells may come from the graft donor. CDR3 nucleotides: TGTGCCAGCTCACCACTCTCACTGGAGGGGTACTATGGCTACACCTTC. Translation: CASSPLSLEGYYGYTF.